This T cell receptor (beta chain) was sequenced in a study of T cells in Graves' hyperthyroidism and ophthalmopathy. Amplified regions were TCR beta CDR3 sequences from RNA transcripts. TCR CDR3 regions were first amplified by RT-PCR with HTBI primers. TCRdb re-called the multiplex PCR reads with MiXCR, one entry per CDR3 protein. The sample comprises approximately 490,000 distinct CDR3 sequences, approximately 23% of which are singletons, and about half rests with the top ten. Any patient presenting with uncontrolled infection, other autoimmune disease, pregnancy or lactation was left out. Diagnoses used clinical symptoms, serum thyroxine and TRAb, thyroid ultrasound and orbital computed tomography. Findings of the study overall: Peripheral blood also featured most of the thyroid clonotypes expanded above 0.001. From stable hyperthyroidism, ophthalmopathy was separated by a 13 V-J model.

The germline CDR1 and CDR2 sequences are LGHDT and YNNKEL (reference sequence). The V end was cut by 6 bases, the J end by 1 base, with 10 bases between. This CDR3 spans 14 amino acids. This clonotype has a single count. No antigen is known for it. Sequencing input: blood. The chain has TRBV3-1 and TRBJ2-1; D not certain. The receptor comes from a woman aged 70-85 years with Graves' ophthalmopathy. CDR3 sequence reads: CASRPQASYNEQFF. The CDR3 DNA is TGTGCCAGCAGACCTCAGGCTTCCTACAATGAGCAGTTCTTC.